These T cell receptor beta chains were read from a single sample in a study of CD4 T cells in relation to SARS-CoV-2 and coronaviruses. Some clones are missing from TCRdb's copy, which holds only in-frame ones; the method was immunoSEQ multiplex PCR. The sample shows 35,000 or so clones, 65% to 80% of them seen only once. These receptors have no identified antigens. The specimen was memory CD4+ T cells from PBMCs, cultured in vitro. The receptors come from an adult with COVID-19. Each CDR3 is given with its conserved first and last residue. The D gene is left open where the match is weak. A clone size is listed for some rows: how often the clone was seen (once, few, many), or a class if it is expanded.

TRBD1	TRBV28	-	TRBJ1-1	TGTGCCAGCAGACCGACCTCCGGGACAGGGGGGCCAGAAGCTTTCTTT	CASRPTSGTGGPEAFF
TRBD2	TRBV19	-	TRBJ2-3	TGTGCCAGTAGTAAACTGAACCCGGGACTAGCGGGAGGGCACACAGATACGCAGTATTTT	CASSKLNPGLAGGHTDTQYF
TRBD2	TRBV9	-	TRBJ2-1	TGTGCCAGCAGCAGCCCTCCCGGAAAAACTAGCGGGAGTACGGGTGAGCAGTTCTTC	CASSSPPGKTSGSTGEQFF
TRBD1	TRBV11-1	few	TRBJ2-3	TGTGCCAGCAGCTCCTCTCAGGGGGCGGTAGATACGCAGTATTTT	CASSSSQGAVDTQYF
-	TRBV5-4	once	TRBJ2-3	TGTGCCAGCAGCCCGGCGGGTCGGGGGGCTAGCACAGATACGCAGTATTTT	CASSPAGRGASTDTQYF
TRBD1	TRBV19	few	TRBJ1-2	TGTGCCAGTAGTATCGCGACAGGGGCTAACTATGGCTACACCTTC	CASSIATGANYGYTF
TRBD2	TRBV2	-	TRBJ2-1	TGTGCCAGCAGACAGACTAGCGGGAGGCCCGGGGGCAATGAGCAGTTCTTC	CASRQTSGRPGGNEQFF
TRBD1	TRBV15	-	TRBJ1-4	TGTGCCACCAGCGGCCAGACAGGGCGACATAATGAAAAACTGTTTTTT	CATSGQTGRHNEKLFF
TRBD2	TRBV7-3	-	TRBJ2-3	TGTGCCAGCAGCGAGGGAGGGACAGATACGCAGTATTTT	CASSEGGTDTQYF
-	TRBV11-2	-	TRBJ2-5	TGTGCCAGCAGCTCCCCGGGACCCCTGAGGGAAGAGACCCAGTACTTC	CASSSPGPLREETQYF
-	TRBV6-5	-	TRBJ1-1	TGTGCCAGCAGTAGCCCATTCCGGAACACTGAAGCTTTCTTT	CASSSPFRNTEAFF
-	TRBV5-1	-	TRBJ2-7	TGCGCCAGCAGCTTGGGGGGGACACTATTCTCCTACGAGCAGTACTTC	CASSLGGTLFSYEQYF
-	TRBV25-1	-	TRBJ2-7	TGTGCCAGCAGTCCTGACTACCGAGGGGAGCAGTACTTC	CASSPDYRGEQYF
-	TRBV7-3	-	TRBJ2-1	TGTGCCAGCAGCCGCTCGGACACAGACGAGCAGTTCTTC	CASSRSDTDEQFF
-	TRBV6-5	-	TRBJ1-2	TGTGCCAGCGCCAGGGACTCTAACTATGGCTACACCTTC	CASARDSNYGYTF
-	TRBV5-4	-	TRBJ1-4	TGTGCCAGCAGCATGACCGGGACCACTTATCTGTTTTTT	CASSMTGTTYLFF
-	TRBV3-1/TRBV3-2	-	TRBJ1-5	TGTGCCAGCAGCCCCTACAAACCTGACAGAAGATTTTATAGCAATCAGCCCCAGCATTTT	CASSPYKPDRRFYSNQPQHF
-	TRBV7-3	-	TRBJ2-2	TGTGCCAGCAGCTTTAACACCGGGGAGCTGTTTTTT	CASSFNTGELFF